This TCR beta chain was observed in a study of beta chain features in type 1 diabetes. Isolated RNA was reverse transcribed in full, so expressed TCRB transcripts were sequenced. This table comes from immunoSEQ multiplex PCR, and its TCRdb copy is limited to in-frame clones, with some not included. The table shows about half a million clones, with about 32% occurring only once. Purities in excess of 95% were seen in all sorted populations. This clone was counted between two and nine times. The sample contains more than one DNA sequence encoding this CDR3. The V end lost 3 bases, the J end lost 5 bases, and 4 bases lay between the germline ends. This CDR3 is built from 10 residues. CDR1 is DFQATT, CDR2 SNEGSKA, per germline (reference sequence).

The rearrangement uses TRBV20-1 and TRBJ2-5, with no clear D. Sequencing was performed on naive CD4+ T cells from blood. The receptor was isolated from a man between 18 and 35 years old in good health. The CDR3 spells CSASVETQYF. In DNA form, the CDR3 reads TGCAGTGCTAGTGTGGAGACCCAGTACTTC.